This TCR beta chain was sequenced for a study of cytomegalovirus exposure and HLA in healthy donors. This clone was picked up one time. CDR1 is SGHRS and CDR2 is YFSETQ in the germline V gene. V dropped 3 bases and J dropped 3 bases, with 15 bases sitting between them. The CDR3 has 15 amino acids. Despite likely unrecorded immune exposures, the donors were nominally healthy at the time of sampling. Amplification used 60 Vbeta primers and 13 Jbeta primers. The data were produced by immunoSEQ multiplex PCR, yet TCRdb's version contains in-frame clones alone and is incomplete. The sample lists about 92,000 clones, 70% to 90% occurring once.

The clonotype was recovered from a man aged 18 to 29 in good health and CMV-seronegative. The rearrangement links TRBV5-1 to TRBJ2-5, with no clear D. The source material was PBMCs. The CDR3 spells CASSSRSGFEETQYF. The CDR3 coding sequence is TGCGCCAGCAGCTCACGATCAGGATTTGAAGAGACCCAGTACTTC. Filled out from reference TRBV5-1 and TRBJ2-5, the complete variable domain reads KAGVTQTPRYLIKTRGQQVTLSCSPISGHRSVSWYQQTPGQGLQFLFEYFSETQRNKGNFPGRFSGRQFSNSRSEMNVSTLELGDSALYLCASSSRSGFEETQYFGPGTRLLVL.